The entry below gives a single TCR beta chain sequence along with its context. Methods used by the authors: Reference gene primer amplification in the assay estimated nucleated cell counts. Clones were read by immunoSEQ multiplex PCR, and TCRdb kept only the in-frame ones, dropping some. V, J and clone size reflect that table, while D and trimming were determined from the DNA. The table has roughly 200,000 clones, 70% to 80% seen once. This sample stems from a study of blood T cell repertoires in COVID-19. The wider study: Samples came from the United States, Italy and Spain, spanning acute and convalescent COVID-19. Sample material is recorded as cDNA or gDNA derived from T cells, B-cell-depleted T cells, or PBMCs.

Specimen: peripheral blood. The sequence was collected from a man aged 45-65 years who had recovered from COVID-19.

The DNA for the CDR3 is TGTGCCAGCAGCTTAGCTGATGTCCGGAGCTCTGGGGCCAACGTCCTGACTTTC. This gives the protein CASSLADVRSSGANVLTF. The gene calls are TRBV7-2 and TRBJ2-6; D is uncertain. Germline V gene lookup returns CDR1 SGHTA and CDR2 FQGNSA. Trimming stripped 0 bases from V and 0 bases from J, with 12 bases between. CDR3 size: 18 residues.